Sequencing of this TCR beta chain was carried out in a study of T cell responses to AZD1222 COVID-19 vaccine. Notes on this clone: Its antigen is unidentified.

The method was immunoSEQ multiplex PCR; TCRdb's version includes in-frame clones alone and lacks a portion of them. This table holds some 190,000 clones, approximately 94% found once. Study-level points and caveats: Spike-specific TCR breadth rose after two AZD1222 doses, and depth rose as well. Close to half of all spike-specific TCRs reportedly target regions of the variants that are unmutated. A mostly white British donor set with more females was recruited, and clonal diversity was possibly underestimated. Across the whole spike, CD4 TCRs peaked at regions 160-218 and 743-854.

The sample consisted of peripheral blood, taken 28 days after the second dose of the MenACWY control vaccine. This TCR came from an adult who received the MenACWY meningococcal vaccine as a control.

CDR3 sequence reads: CSVKSGDNSPLHF. The CDR3 DNA follows: TGCAGCGTCAAGTCAGGGGATAATTCACCCCTCCACTTT. The chain uses TRBV29-1 and TRBJ1-6; perhaps TRBD1 as D (6 bases). V shed 6 bases and J shed 5 bases, with 11 bases lying between them. This CDR3 comprises 13 residues. Germline V gene data show CDR1 as SQVTM and CDR2 as ANQGSEA.